Listed below are T cell receptor beta chains from one sample, sequenced in a study of T-cell reconstitution after alpha-beta-depleted transplantation in children. One entry per CDR3 protein, called by TCRdb with MiXCR from the PCR reads. In the table there are about 300,000 distinct CDR3 sequences, roughly 7.8% of which are singletons. Here the sequenced sample was peripheral blood, taken 360 days after TCRalphabeta/CD19-depleted stem cell transplant. The receptors stem from a female patient aged 2-10 years who had a stem cell transplant for Fanconi anemia, so the T cells may come from the graft donor. Both conserved end residues are part of each CDR3. The order of the fields is CDR3 protein, V gene, J gene, D gene. D genes are given only for firm matches.

CDR3 protein: CASSPDTSSGNTIYF
V gene: TRBV27
J gene: TRBJ1-3
D gene: .

CDR3 protein: CASSRGWRDEQFF
V gene: TRBV7-7
J gene: TRBJ2-1
D gene: .

CDR3 protein: CCASLPIRIATNEKLFF
V gene: TRBV20-1
J gene: TRBJ1-4
D gene: .

CDR3 protein: CASSAGQEASTDTQYF
V gene: TRBV18
J gene: TRBJ2-3
D gene: TRBD1

CDR3 protein: CASSQAGVVGGYTF
V gene: TRBV4-3
J gene: TRBJ1-2
D gene: .

CDR3 protein: CASSVENRGYEQYF
V gene: TRBV9
J gene: TRBJ2-7
D gene: TRBD1

CDR3 protein: CASSDKGPGLYNEQFF
V gene: TRBV6-4
J gene: TRBJ2-1
D gene: .

CDR3 protein: CASISGLEVSWDTQYF
V gene: TRBV7-9
J gene: TRBJ2-3
D gene: TRBD2

CDR3 protein: CASSLGREELFF
V gene: TRBV5-1
J gene: TRBJ1-4
D gene: .

CDR3 protein: CASSQDRGGYGYTF
V gene: TRBV28
J gene: TRBJ1-2
D gene: TRBD1

CDR3 protein: CSNQGDGDQPQHF
V gene: TRBV20-1
J gene: TRBJ1-5
D gene: TRBD1

CDR3 protein: CASSQEELAGGLEELFF
V gene: TRBV4-3
J gene: TRBJ2-2
D gene: TRBD2

CDR3 protein: CSVGVSGANVLTF
V gene: TRBV29-1
J gene: TRBJ2-6
D gene: .